This TCR beta chain comes out of a study of T-cell reconstitution after alpha-beta-depleted transplantation in children. Study results and limitations: It was newly produced T cells that mostly accounted for T-cell counts and diversity one year after transplant.

This clonotype was recorded at least ten times. Its antigen remains unknown. Germline CDR1 reads SGDLS; CDR2 reads YYNGEE. This CDR3 comprises 13 residues. V gave up 3 bases and J gave up 5 bases; unmatched junction bases: 4. Preparation of the TCRbeta library used unique molecular identifiers. Each CDR3 protein is one row after TCRdb ran MiXCR on the PCR reads. Of about 580,000 distinct CDR3 sequences in the sample, 23% are singletons; the top ten hold roughly an eighth. This chain uses TRBV9 with TRBJ1-1, with TRBD1 matching 7 bases. The receptor was derived from a boy in the first two years of life who had a stem cell transplant for acute myeloid leukemia, so the T cells may come from the graft donor. This material consisted of PBMCs, mostly from graft donor cells, taken 360 days after TCRalphabeta/CD19-depleted stem cell transplant. As DNA, the CDR3 is TGTGCCAGCAGCGGAAGACAGGGAACTGAAGCTTTCTTT. Protein sequence: CASSGRQGTEAFF.